Following are 18 T cell receptor beta chains from one sample sequenced in a study of blood T cell repertoires in COVID-19. The assay was immunoSEQ multiplex PCR, and TCRdb's table has in-frame clones only and misses some. The table has tens of thousands of clones, over 70% seen once; the top ten hold 20% to 30%. The sequencing input was peripheral blood. These receptors came from a man between 50 and 59 years old with active or convalescent COVID-19.

The gene calls are TRBV5-6 and TRBJ1-5; the match to TRBD1 covers 8 bases. Germline-derived CDR1 and CDR2 are SGHDT and YYEEEE. This CDR3 region has 14 residues. Trimming removed 4 bases from V and 7 bases from J; junction bases left unmatched: 7. This chain's CDR3 is CASSLGQGTQPQHF. The CDR3 nucleotides read TGTGCCAGCAGCCTCGGACAGGGTACCCAGCCCCAGCATTTT.

The chain couples TRBV6-6 to TRBJ2-5; 11 nucleotides agree with TRBD2. V lost 5 bases and J lost 6; bases outside the gene matches: 8. The CDR3 is 15 amino acids. Germline CDR1 is MNHNY and CDR2 is SVGAGI (reference sequence). CDR3 protein: CASSPPSSGRKTQYF. In DNA, the CDR3 is TGTGCCAGCAGTCCCCCCTCTAGCGGGAGGAAGACCCAGTACTTC.

The chain recombines TRBV9 with TRBJ1-4, with unresolved D. V dropped 4 bases and J dropped 5 bases, with 15 bases sitting between them. This CDR3 comprises 15 residues. Germline V gene lookup returns CDR1 SGDLS and CDR2 YYNGEE. The DNA of the CDR3 is TGTGCCAGCAGCCCAGGCAGGCATACGAATGAAAAACTGTTTTTT. This translates into CASSPGRHTNEKLFF.

V gene TRBV7-9 combines with J gene TRBJ1-4; a weak D match, TRBD1 (5 bases). This CDR3 spans 14 amino acids. The V gene lost 5 bases and the J gene lost 5 bases, with 12 bases spanning the gap. Germline CDR1 is SEHNR and CDR2 is FQNEAQ (reference sequence). DNA for the CDR3: TGTGCCAGCAGCCCCGGTGGGGGGAATGAAAAACTGTTTTTT. This gives the protein CASSPGGGNEKLFF.

The CDR3 is CASSLGGTSYNSPLHF. CDR3 in DNA: TGCGCCAGCAGCTTGGGAGGAACCTCCTATAATTCACCCCTCCACTTT. The chain employs TRBV5-1 and TRBJ1-6, with D unresolved. The CDR3 totals 16 residues. Germline V gives CDR1 SGHRS, CDR2 YFSETQ. V was cut by 0 bases and J by 0 bases, with 7 bases left in between.

This chain joins TRBV5-1 and TRBJ2-1; 9 nucleotides align to TRBD1. J gave up 3 bases and V 4 bases, and 8 bases lay outside the gene matches. CDR3 length: 16 amino acids. Germline-derived CDR1 and CDR2 are SGHRS and YFSETQ. The CDR3 loop is CASSQRGTGIYNEQFF. CDR3 nucleotide sequence: TGCGCCAGCAGCCAGAGGGGGACAGGGATCTACAATGAGCAGTTCTTC.

The chain is built from TRBV4-2 and TRBJ1-5, with 8 positions matching TRBD1. The V and J ends lost 4 bases and 6 bases, in that order; junction bases with no gene match: 14. The germline V gene encodes CDR1 LGHNA and CDR2 YNFKEQ. The length of the CDR3 is 17 residues. The CDR3 region has the DNA TGTGCCAGCAGCCGACAAGATGGACAGGGAGAGGGTCAGCCCCAGCATTTT. Encoded protein: CASSRQDGQGEGQPQHF.

The chain carries TRBV6-1 and TRBJ1-4, with 11 positions matching TRBD1. The CDR3 sequence is 14 residues long. CDR1 MNHNS and CDR2 SASEGT come from the germline V gene. V lost 1 base, J lost 11 bases, and 3 bases stayed unmatched. CDR3 sequence (DNA): TGTGCCAGCAGTGAAGTTGGGACAGGGGGGAAACTGTTTTTT. Translating gives CASSEVGTGGKLFF.

This chain uses TRBV2 with TRBJ2-2; D gene unclear. Per germline, CDR1 SNHLY and CDR2 FYNNEI. Between the trimmed V and J ends, which lost 3 bases and 3 bases, there was a span of 11 bases. The CDR3 covers 15 residues. The chain's CDR3 is CASSETARDTGELFF. The CDR3 DNA reads TGTGCCAGCAGTGAGACGGCTAGAGACACCGGGGAGCTGTTTTTT.

V is TRBV18 and J is TRBJ2-7, with 7 bases aligning to TRBD2. Looked up from germline, CDR1 is KGHSH and CDR2 is LQKENI. This CDR3 spans 17 amino acids. J was trimmed by 0 bases and V by 1 base; bases with no gene match: 9. The CDR3 loop reads CASSPRGGGLSSYEQYV. DNA for the CDR3: TGTGCCAGCTCACCACGGGGGGGAGGACTGAGCTCCTACGAGCAGTACGTC.

The V call is TRBV19, the J call TRBJ2-5; 7 bases fit TRBD1. The CDR3 loop spans 14 amino acids. The germline V gene encodes CDR1 LNHDA and CDR2 SQIVND (reference sequence). The V and J ends lost 4 bases and 4 bases, in that order; junction bases with no gene match: 6. CDR3 amino acids: CASSTTGLGETQYF. The CDR3 nucleotides read TGTGCCAGTAGTACGACAGGGCTGGGAGAGACCCAGTACTTC.

The rearrangement joins TRBV5-8 to TRBJ2-2; D might be TRBD2 (5 bases). The CDR3 consists of 15 residues. Trimming took 1 base from V and 5 from J, leaving 12 bases between them. CDR1 and CDR2 (germline): SGHTS, YDEGEE. CDR3 amino acids: CASSLYEGVTGELFF. The CDR3 nucleotides read TGTGCCAGCAGCTTGTACGAGGGAGTGACCGGGGAGCTGTTTTTT.

This clone turned up a few times. The chain joins TRBV4-2 to TRBJ2-2; TRBD2 aligns across 9 bases. Germline V gives CDR1 LGHNA, CDR2 YNFKEQ. This CDR3 comprises 18 residues. V lost 0 bases to trimming and J lost 8 bases; unmatched junction nucleotides: 13. CDR3 sequence: CASSQDGSGGRIRGELFF. CDR3 nucleotide sequence: TGTGCCAGCAGCCAAGATGGTAGCGGGGGCCGAATTAGGGGGGAGCTGTTTTTT.

J is TRBJ2-2 and V is TRBV11-3; 9 bases fit TRBD1. The CDR3 runs 14 residues. The ends lost 4 bases at V and 13 bases at J; junction bases unmatched: 10. CDR1 and CDR2 from the germline V gene are SGHNT and YENEEA. The CDR3 DNA is TGTGCCAGCAGCTCCGGGACAGGGTCGAATTGGCTGTTTTTT. Residues: CASSSGTGSNWLFF.

V gene TRBV4-1 combines with J gene TRBJ2-3, with 11 bases lining up with TRBD1. CDR1 and CDR2 (germline): MGHRA, YSYEKL. With 4 bases clipped from V and 6 bases from J, the junction kept 6 bases outside the gene matches. The CDR3 length is 15 residues. The CDR3 nucleotides read TGCGCCAGCAGCCTCCCCGGGACAGGGGGGGATACGCAGTATTTT. This encodes CASSLPGTGGDTQYF.

This clone was seen only once. The rearrangement joins TRBV21-1 to TRBJ2-1; the D call of TRBD2 is as the table states it, not checked on the DNA. TRBV21-1 is marked as a pseudogene. The CDR3 spans 17 residues. The CDR3 DNA reads TGTGCCAGCATGGCGGGGACTAGCGGGAGGGCCTACCATGAGCAGTTCTTC. Residues: CASMAGTSGRAYHEQFF.

The chain combines TRBV7-3 with TRBJ1-6; perhaps TRBD1 as D (5 bases). CDR3 length: 14 residues. CDR1 is SGHTA and CDR2 is FQGTGA in the germline V gene. V lost 2 bases and J lost 9, with 11 bases in between. The CDR3 bases are TGTGCCAGCAGCTTATCGGGGGGAGGTTCACCCCTCCACTTT. It encodes CASSLSGGGSPLHF.

The CDR3 spells CASRYQGESSYEQYF. CDR3 sequence (DNA): TGCGCCAGCAGGTACCAGGGGGAGAGCTCCTACGAGCAGTACTTC. This rearrangement joins TRBV5-1 to TRBJ2-7, with 7 bases that match TRBD1. Trimming cost V 5 bases and J 0 bases; bases outside gene matches: 8. The CDR3 is made up of 15 amino acids. Germline lookup yields CDR1 SGHRS and CDR2 YFSETQ.